The TCR beta chain described here comes from a study of blood T cells in healthy people across ages. The authors ran a second PCR of about 6 to 12 cycles using a sample-barcoded 5' primer and a J-beta primer mix. Each TCR beta cDNA got a 12-nucleotide random molecular identifier. A single record per CDR3 protein comes from TCRdb applying MiXCR to the 5' RACE reads. Altogether just under 750,000 distinct CDR3 sequences are present, 20% to 25% being singletons, with the ten largest covering under 25%. CDR3 length equals 15 residues. Concerning this clonotype: The junction does not match germline at one end; this may be a read error.

The V and J genes are TRBV12-3 or TRBV12-4 and TRBJ2-6; 7 nucleotides agree with TRBD1. Sequenced sample: blood. The source of this sequence is a man aged 70-80 years in good health. Written as DNA, the CDR3 is TGTGCCTGCAGTCGACAGGGTTCTGGGGCCAACGTCCTGACTTTC. This translates into CACSRQGSGANVLTF.